These 28 T cell receptor beta chains originate from one sample sequenced in a study of T cells after yellow fever vaccination. One entry per CDR3 protein, called by TCRdb with MiXCR from the 5' RACE reads. The sample records around 250,000 distinct CDR3 sequences, less than 9% being singletons. The sequencing here drew on CD4+ T cells sorted from PBMCs, taken 15 days after the yellow fever booster vaccination. The receptors were sampled from a man aged 30 to 39 who received the YFV17D yellow fever vaccine.

V gene TRBV19 combines with J gene TRBJ2-1; possibly TRBD1 or TRBD2 for D (5 bases each). The CDR3 extends over 16 amino acids. Germline CDR1 is LNHDA and CDR2 is SQIVND (reference sequence). V dropped 5 bases and J dropped 8 bases, with 22 bases sitting between them. The CDR3 DNA reads as TGTGCCAGTAGTTTCCCTAAGGTGGGACGCAGGGATGAGCAGTTCTTC. It encodes CASSFPKVGRRDEQFF.

This clonotype has just a few counts. V is TRBV24-1 and J is TRBJ2-7; TRBD1 is a possible D gene (5 bases). This CDR3 has 15 amino acids. The germline V gene has CDR1 KGHDR and CDR2 SFDVKD. Trimming stripped 4 bases from V and 6 bases from J, with 18 bases between. The CDR3 loop reads CATSDTQGEEREQYF. In nucleotides, the CDR3 is TGTGCCACCAGTGACACCCAGGGCGAGGAACGCGAGCAGTACTTC.

This clonotype was observed a handful of times. The chain joins TRBV3-1 to TRBJ2-2; D gene uncertain. This CDR3 is 13 amino acids long. Germline V gene sequence: CDR1 LGHDT, CDR2 YNNKEL (reference sequence). Trimming left V 3 bases short and J 6 bases short, with 8 bases between. This CDR3 is CASSQIPSGELFF. The CDR3 DNA reads as TGTGCCAGCAGCCAGATACCATCCGGGGAGCTGTTTTTT. The entire variable domain, with the rest obtained from reference TRBV3-1 and TRBJ2-2, is as follows: DTAVSQTPKYLVTQMGNDKSIKCEQNLGHDTMYWYKQDSKKFLKIMFSYNNKELIINETVPNRFSPKSPDKAHLNLHINSLELGDSAVYFCASSQIPSGELFFGEGSRLTVL.

This clonotype showed up many times. The J gene is TRBJ2-7, the V gene TRBV12-3 or TRBV12-4; the match to TRBD1 covers 7 bases. The CDR3 sequence is 13 residues long. Trimming cost V 6 bases and J 5 bases; bases outside gene matches: 7. Here the CDR3 DNA reads TGTGCCAGCAGCCAAAGGGGGCTCAACGAGCAGTACTTC. Protein sequence: CASSQRGLNEQYF.

Ten or more counts support this clonotype. The rearrangement uses TRBV14 and TRBJ2-1, with D unclear. Germline assignment: CDR1 SGHDN and CDR2 FVKESK. Trimming removed 0 bases at V and 0 bases at J, with 9 bases between. There are 16 residues in the CDR3. CDR3 residues: CASSQDLGSSYNEQFF. CDR3 DNA: TGTGCCAGCAGCCAAGACTTGGGTAGCTCCTACAATGAGCAGTTCTTC.

This clonotype was observed a few times. One junction end does not reproduce the germline sequence, and a read error may be involved. This chain connects TRBV3-1 to TRBJ2-1, with TRBD2 identical over 11 bases. The V gene's germline CDR1 is LGHDT and CDR2 YNNKEL (reference sequence). CDR3 length: 17 residues. CDR3 in amino acids: CASTQEAGLAGYNEQFF. The CDR3 DNA reads as TGTGCCAGCACCCAAGAGGCAGGACTAGCGGGCTACAATGAGCAGTTCTTC.

The sample holds many counts of this clonotype. The rearrangement joins TRBV14 to TRBJ1-5, with TRBD1 matching 12 bases. Trimming removed 0 bases from V and 5 bases from J; junction bases left unmatched: 2. The germline gives CDR1 SGHDN, CDR2 FVKESK. The length of the CDR3 is 16 residues. This CDR3 reads CASSQEGTGGYQPQHF. Written as DNA, the CDR3 is TGTGCCAGCAGCCAAGAAGGGACAGGGGGCTATCAGCCCCAGCATTTT.

This clonotype was counted at least ten times. This chain uses TRBV2 with TRBJ2-3; D remains unclear. Germline CDR1 reads SNHLY; CDR2 reads FYNNEI. This CDR3 has 14 residues. The ends were cut back, 3 bases at V and 3 bases at J, with 10 bases in the middle. The CDR3 reads CASSDRSRTDTQYF. The CDR3 region has the DNA TGTGCCAGCAGTGATAGGAGCCGAACAGATACGCAGTATTTT.

This clonotype occurred many times. The chain combines TRBV4-2 with TRBJ2-7; perhaps TRBD1 as D (5 bases). CDR1 is LGHNA, CDR2 YNFKEQ, per germline. There are 15 residues in the CDR3. Trimming removed 0 bases at V and 2 bases at J, with 11 bases between. CDR3 sequence: CASSQDRTHTYEQYF. The CDR3 DNA reads TGTGCCAGCAGCCAAGATAGGACACATACCTACGAGCAGTACTTC.

The table lists this clonotype with a few counts. The V gene is TRBV29-1, the J gene TRBJ2-1; D may be TRBD1 (5 bases). The V end lost 8 bases, the J end lost 10 bases, and 21 bases lay between the germline ends. The CDR3 is 13 residues long. CDR1 and CDR2 from the germline V gene are SQVTM and ANQGSEA. The CDR3: CSFGRTREREQFF. The CDR3 bases are TGCAGCTTCGGCCGGACAAGAGAGAGAGAGCAGTTCTTC.

This clonotype was found many times. The rearrangement uses TRBV7-9 and TRBJ2-3, with D unclear. Germline V gene lookup returns CDR1 SEHNR and CDR2 FQNEAQ (reference sequence). Trimming left V 1 base short and J 4 bases short, with 6 bases between. The CDR3 spans 13 residues. Written as DNA, the CDR3 is TGTGCCAGCAGCTTAGACGCCCCAGATACGCAGTATTTT. This codes for CASSLDAPDTQYF. Complete variable domain (other parts from reference TRBV7-9 and TRBJ2-3): DTGVSQNPRHKITKRGQNVTFRCDPISEHNRLYWYRQTLGQGPEFLTYFQNEAQLEKSRLLSDRFSAERPKGSFSTLEIQRTEQGDSAMYLCASSLDAPDTQYFGPGTRLTVL.

This clonotype was observed a few times. This chain uses TRBV5-5 with TRBJ2-7; 11 nucleotides match TRBD1. Trimming at V came to 0 bases and at J to 2 bases, leaving 1 base not matched to a gene. The CDR3 contains 15 residues. CDR1 and CDR2 (germline): SGHKS, YYEKEE (reference sequence). CDR3 bases: TGTGCCAGCAGCTTGGTGGGACAGGGGGCCTACGAGCAGTACTTC. Its protein product is CASSLVGQGAYEQYF.

This clonotype was detected many times. This chain links TRBV20-1 with TRBJ2-7; D not resolved. Germline CDR1 is DFQATT and CDR2 is SNEGSKA (reference sequence). Trimming removed 1 base at V and 3 bases at J, with 16 bases between. There are 15 residues in the CDR3. The CDR3 region has the DNA TGCAGTGCTAGAGGCCAGCTCGCCCTAGACTACGAGCAGTACTTC. This translates into CSARGQLALDYEQYF.

In this sample, this clonotype turned up many times. The chain carries TRBV5-1 and TRBJ2-1, with TRBD2 matching 8 bases. Germline V gene lookup returns CDR1 SGHRS and CDR2 YFSETQ. J gave up 8 bases and V 9 bases, and 13 bases lay outside the gene matches. The CDR3 totals 14 residues. The CDR3 here is CATASGWVRDEQFF. The CDR3 nucleotides are TGCGCCACCGCTAGCGGGTGGGTCCGCGATGAGCAGTTCTTC.

This clonotype has only a few counts. This chain links TRBV20-1 with TRBJ2-3; TRBD2 agrees at 8 bases. Unmatched junction bases numbered 6, after V lost 1 base and J lost 3 bases. The CDR3 contains 15 residues. From germline, CDR1 is DFQATT and CDR2 SNEGSKA (reference sequence). The CDR3 bases are TGCAGTGCTAGAGTTCCGGGAGGGCCGACAGATACGCAGTATTTT. Amino acids: CSARVPGGPTDTQYF.

This clonotype occurred a few times. The chain is built from TRBV20-1 and TRBJ1-2; D is undetermined. CDR1 and CDR2 (germline): DFQATT, SNEGSKA (reference sequence). The CDR3 is 13 amino acids. V lost 3 bases and J 8 bases, leaving 16 bases between the germline ends. DNA for the CDR3: TGCAGTGCTAGGGACCGGGCACTGGGCGGCTACACCTTC. This sequence encodes CSARDRALGGYTF.

This clonotype was recorded a few times. The gene calls are TRBV14 and TRBJ2-1; 7 nucleotides align to TRBD2. V shed 1 base and J 3 bases; nucleotides not matched to a gene: 6. Germline CDR1 reads SGHDN; CDR2 reads FVKESK. This CDR3 contains 16 residues. CDR3 coding DNA: TGTGCCAGCAGCCAAGGCGGCGGGAGAGTCTACAATGAGCAGTTCTTC. This gives the protein CASSQGGGRVYNEQFF. Full variable domain (missing parts from reference TRBV14 and TRBJ2-1): EAGVTQFPSHSVIEKGQTVTLRCDPISGHDNLYWYRRVMGKEIKFLLHFVKESKQDESGMPNNRFLAERTGGTYSTLKVQPAELEDSGVYFCASSQGGGRVYNEQFFGPGTRLTVL.

This clonotype has a handful of counts. The V call is TRBV20-1, the J call TRBJ2-2; D is possibly TRBD2 (6 bases). V lost 3 bases, J lost 3 bases, and 14 bases lay in between. From germline, CDR1 is DFQATT and CDR2 SNEGSKA (reference sequence). CDR3 size: 15 residues. In nucleotides, the CDR3 is TGCAGTGCTAGGGAGAGCGGGTCTCACACCGGGGAGCTGTTTTTT. It yields the protein CSARESGSHTGELFF.

This clonotype has a handful of counts. The chain combines TRBV7-3 with TRBJ2-6; possible D gene TRBD1, 6 bases. CDR1 and CDR2 (germline): SGHTA, FQGTGA. The CDR3 sequence is 16 residues long. The V gene lost 6 bases and the J gene lost 0 bases, with 12 bases spanning the gap. The DNA for the CDR3 is TGTGCCAGCAGACTGGACAGTCCCTCTGGGGCCAACGTCCTGACTTTC. Its translation: CASRLDSPSGANVLTF.

The rearrangement links TRBV7-2 to TRBJ2-3; maybe TRBD2 (5 bases). Germline V CDR1 and CDR2: SGHTA, FQGNSA. This CDR3 has 13 residues. Trimming left V 3 bases short and J 6 bases short, with 10 bases between. CDR3 amino acids: CASSLEAGDTQYF. CDR3 in DNA: TGTGCCAGCAGCTTGGAGGCCGGGGATACGCAGTATTTT.

There are a few counts of this clonotype. For the CDR3, the DNA is TGTGCCAGCAGCTTCCGGGGGGCGCGTACTGAAGCTTTCTTT. It codes for CASSFRGARTEAFF. V and J are TRBV5-6 and TRBJ1-1, with D possibly being TRBD1 (6 bases). This CDR3 is 14 amino acids long. Germline V CDR1 and CDR2: SGHDT, YYEEEE. V lost 2 bases, J lost 5 bases, and 13 bases lay in between.

This rearrangement joins TRBV5-6 to TRBJ2-7; 9 nucleotides line up with TRBD1. The CDR3 consists of 15 residues. V gave up 4 bases and J gave up 3 bases; unmatched junction bases: 8. From germline, CDR1 is SGHDT and CDR2 YYEEEE. The DNA for the CDR3 is TGTGCCAGCAGCCCCTGGACAGGGGCAGACTACGAGCAGTACTTC. The encoded protein is CASSPWTGADYEQYF. The full variable domain, in which reference TRBV5-6 and TRBJ2-7 provide the parts outside the CDR3, is DAGVTQSPTHLIKTRGQQVTLRCSPKSGHDTVSWYQQALGQGPQFIFQYYEEEERQRGNFPDRFSGHQFPNYSSELNVNALLLGDSALYLCASSPWTGADYEQYFGPGTRLTVT.

This clonotype was recorded many times. This sequence joins TRBV9 and TRBJ1-1; D remains ambiguous. This CDR3 has 14 amino acids. V gave up 0 bases and J gave up 4 bases, with 10 bases separating them. CDR1 and CDR2 from the germline V gene are SGDLS and YYNGEE. The CDR3 region is CASSVVGDPTEAFF. The CDR3 DNA reads as TGTGCCAGCAGCGTAGTTGGGGATCCCACTGAAGCTTTCTTT. The full variable domain, its missing parts supplied by reference TRBV9 and TRBJ1-1, is DSGVTQTPKHLITATGQRVTLRCSPRSGDLSVYWYQQSLDQGLQFLIQYYNGEERAKGNILERFSAQQFPDLHSELNLSSLELGDSALYFCASSVVGDPTEAFFGQGTRLTVV.

There are many counts of this clonotype. The chain couples TRBV12-3 or TRBV12-4 to TRBJ2-2; D is uncertain. V was pared by 5 bases and J by 9 bases, with 13 bases between. The CDR3 runs 13 residues. The CDR3 is CASSLGSVRELFF. As DNA, the CDR3 is TGTGCCAGCAGTCTCGGCAGTGTCCGGGAGCTGTTTTTT.

The gene calls are TRBV12-3 or TRBV12-4 and TRBJ2-5; D might be TRBD1 (6 bases). The CDR3 has 14 amino acids. V lost 4 bases, J lost 3 bases, and 12 bases lay in between. As DNA, the CDR3 is TGTGCCAGCAGTTCTTGGGACAAAGAAGAGACCCAGTACTTC. Its translation is CASSSWDKEETQYF.

This clonotype was detected only a few times. The chain carries TRBV18 and TRBJ2-2; D tentatively fits TRBD1 or TRBD2 (5 bases each). CDR3 length: 16 amino acids. V was pared by 0 bases and J by 4 bases, with 12 bases between. Per the germline V gene, CDR1 is KGHSH and CDR2 is LQKENI. Here the CDR3 reads CASSPPAGTGTGELFF. CDR3 coding DNA: TGTGCCAGCTCACCACCAGCAGGGACCGGCACCGGGGAGCTGTTTTTT.

The chain joins TRBV20-1 to TRBJ2-3; 8 positions match TRBD2. This CDR3 has 14 amino acids. V gave up 5 bases and J gave up 4 bases; unmatched junction bases: 8. The germline CDR1 and CDR2 sequences are DFQATT and SNEGSKA (reference sequence). The CDR3 region has the DNA TGCAGTGCTTCGGGGAGCGGGAGCGCAGATACGCAGTATTTT. Translated: CSASGSGSADTQYF.

At least ten counts were recorded for this clonotype. V and J are TRBV5-1 and TRBJ2-3; D gene unclear. The CDR3 covers 14 residues. Trimming pared 4 bases from V and 6 bases from J, leaving 15 bases between. Per germline, CDR1 SGHRS and CDR2 YFSETQ. The CDR3 nucleotides read TGCGCCAGCAGCACCCAGCCAGGTGACGATACGCAGTATTTT. Amino acids: CASSTQPGDDTQYF. Full variable domain (outside the CDR3, taken from reference TRBV5-1 and TRBJ2-3): KAGVTQTPRYLIKTRGQQVTLSCSPISGHRSVSWYQQTPGQGLQFLFEYFSETQRNKGNFPGRFSGRQFSNSRSEMNVSTLELGDSALYLCASSTQPGDDTQYFGPGTRLTVL.